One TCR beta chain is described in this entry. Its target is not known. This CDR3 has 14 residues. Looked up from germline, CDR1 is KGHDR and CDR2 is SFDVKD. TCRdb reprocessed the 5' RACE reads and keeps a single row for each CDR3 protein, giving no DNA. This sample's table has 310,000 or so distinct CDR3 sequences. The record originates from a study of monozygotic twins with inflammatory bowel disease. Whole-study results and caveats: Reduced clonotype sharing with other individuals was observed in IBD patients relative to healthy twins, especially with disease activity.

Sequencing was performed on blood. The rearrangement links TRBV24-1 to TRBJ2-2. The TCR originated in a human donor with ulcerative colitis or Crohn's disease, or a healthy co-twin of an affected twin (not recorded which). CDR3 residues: CATSDSQDTGELFF.